Presented here are 20 T cell receptor beta chains from one specimen sequenced in a study of blood T cell repertoires in COVID-19. Assay: immunoSEQ multiplex PCR; the TCRdb copy retains only in-frame clones and omits some. This table has 30,000 or so clones, 68% appearing once. Sequencing input: peripheral blood. These receptors were taken from a human donor in a cohort sampled during active COVID-19.

The CDR3 loop is CASSLVGRNTEAFF. CDR3 in DNA: TGTGCCAGCAGTTTAGTGGGCAGGAACACTGAAGCTTTCTTT. J is TRBJ1-1 and V is TRBV27; D unclear. Germline V gene data show CDR1 as MNHEY and CDR2 as SMNVEV (reference sequence). The V gene lost 2 bases and the J gene lost 1 base, with 8 bases spanning the gap. The CDR3 has 14 residues.

This sequence joins TRBV20-1 and TRBJ2-7; D call uncertain. Germline V CDR1 and CDR2: DFQATT, SNEGSKA (reference sequence). The CDR3 loop spans 11 amino acids. Trimming stripped 6 bases from V and 2 bases from J, with 8 bases between. The DNA of the CDR3 is TGCAGTGCAGAAGAGGCCTACGAGCAGTACTTC. It is translated as CSAEEAYEQYF.

V usage is TRBV27 and J usage is TRBJ2-4; TRBD2 aligns across 7 bases. The CDR3 loop spans 13 amino acids. V trimming: 5 bases; J trimming: 8 bases; junction bases outside the gene matches: 6. The germline gives CDR1 MNHEY, CDR2 SMNVEV (reference sequence). The CDR3 nucleotides are TGTGCCAGCAGTAGAGACGCGGGAGACATTCAGTACTTC. Its protein is CASSRDAGDIQYF.

This sequence joins TRBV7-2 and TRBJ2-1, with 9 bases aligning to TRBD2. This CDR3 comprises 15 residues. The germline CDR1 and CDR2 sequences are SGHTA and FQGNSA. V was clipped by 3 bases and J by 4 bases; unmatched bases: 4. CDR3 coding DNA: TGTGCCAGCAGCTTGGTCAGCGGGGGGTACAATGAGCAGTTCTTC. It translates to CASSLVSGGYNEQFF.

V gene TRBV18 combines with J gene TRBJ1-5; 7 nucleotides match TRBD1. J was trimmed by 5 bases and V by 5 bases; bases with no gene match: 3. The CDR3 contains 13 residues. Germline CDR1 and CDR2: KGHSH and LQKENI. DNA for the CDR3: TGTGCCAGCTCATATACAGGGGATCAGCCCCAGCATTTT. Encoded protein: CASSYTGDQPQHF.

The DNA of the CDR3 is TGTGCCAGCAGCTTAGAAGTAGCGGGTTCCTCCTACGAGCAGTACTTC. Its translation is CASSLEVAGSSYEQYF. This chain links TRBV7-2 with TRBJ2-7, with 7 bases that match TRBD2. The length of the CDR3 is 16 residues. CDR1 SGHTA and CDR2 FQGNSA come from the germline V gene. With 1 base clipped from V and 0 bases from J, the junction kept 6 bases outside the gene matches.

This chain joins TRBV10-2 and TRBJ2-1; 10 bases are shared with TRBD2. V lost 8 bases to trimming and J lost 0 bases; unmatched junction nucleotides: 10. The CDR3 has 17 residues. CDR1 and CDR2 (germline): WSHSY, SAAADI. The CDR3 DNA follows: TGCGCCAGCCTGGAGCCTAGCGGGGGTCCCTCCTACAATGAGCAGTTCTTC. Its translation: CASLEPSGGPSYNEQFF.

This clone was picked up a small number of times. This sequence joins TRBV5-4 and TRBJ2-5, with unresolved D. The V and J ends lost 0 bases and 4 bases respectively, with 10 bases between them. There are 14 residues in the CDR3. CDR1 and CDR2 from the germline V gene are SGHNT and YYREEE (reference sequence). The CDR3, as DNA: TGTGCCAGCAGCTTGGTGCAGGATCGAGAGACCCAGTACTTC. This sequence encodes CASSLVQDRETQYF.

The rearrangement uses TRBV19 and TRBJ1-2, with TRBD1 as a possible D gene (5 bases). In germline, CDR1 is LNHDA, CDR2 SQIVND (reference sequence). Trimming stripped 7 bases from V and 4 bases from J, with 10 bases between. The CDR3 is 12 residues long. This CDR3 reads CASTPGFYGYTF. CDR3 sequence (DNA): TGTGCCAGTACCCCAGGGTTCTATGGCTACACCTTC.

Ten or more counts support this clone. The chain employs TRBV29-1 and TRBJ1-2; D call uncertain. The germline V and J ends were trimmed by 6 bases and 6 bases, with 14 bases remaining between them. The CDR3 length is 12 residues. Germline lookup yields CDR1 SQVTM and CDR2 ANQGSEA. The CDR3 DNA follows: TGCAGCGTGGCCACCGTTTTTAATGGCTACACCTTC. The encoded protein is CSVATVFNGYTF.

The rearrangement links TRBV7-9 to TRBJ2-5; D is uncertain. The V end was cut by 5 bases, the J end by 1 base, with 8 bases between. CDR3 length: 13 amino acids. Germline CDR1 reads SEHNR; CDR2 reads FQNEAQ (reference sequence). CDR3 residues: CASSPSVQETQYF. The CDR3 coding sequence is TGTGCCAGCAGCCCCTCGGTCCAAGAGACCCAGTACTTC.

This clone was observed many times. This sequence joins TRBV14 and TRBJ2-5; 9 bases match TRBD1. V lost 5 bases, J lost 12 bases, and 7 bases stayed unmatched. CDR3 size: 12 residues. In germline, CDR1 is SGHDN, CDR2 FVKESK. CDR3 protein: CASSSNRGLEYF. Here the CDR3 DNA reads TGTGCCAGCAGCAGCAACAGGGGGCTTGAGTACTTC.

The rearrangement joins TRBV28 to TRBJ2-2, with D tentatively TRBD2 (5 bases). Germline V gives CDR1 MDHEN, CDR2 SYDVKM. V lost 4 bases, J lost 0 bases, and 9 bases lay in between. The CDR3 runs 15 residues. This chain's CDR3 is CASSSGETNTGELFF. DNA of the CDR3: TGTGCCAGCAGTTCTGGGGAGACGAACACCGGGGAGCTGTTTTTT.

The J gene is TRBJ2-1, the V gene TRBV7-9; D gene ambiguous. The V gene lost 1 base and the J gene lost 7 bases, with 11 bases spanning the gap. Per the germline V gene, CDR1 is SEHNR and CDR2 is FQNEAQ (reference sequence). The CDR3 is made up of 14 amino acids. The CDR3 DNA sequence: TGTGCCAGCAGCTTAGGGTCTAGTTGGAATGAGCAGTTCTTC. This gives the protein CASSLGSSWNEQFF.

The rearrangement links TRBV6-2 or TRBV6-3 to TRBJ2-5; TRBD2 matches 7 bases. There are 13 residues in the CDR3. Germline V gene data show CDR1 as MNHEY and CDR2 as SVGEGT. V gave up 5 bases and J gave up 3 bases; unmatched junction bases: 3. CDR3 DNA: TGTGCCAGCAGTCCCGGGGGGAAAGAGACCCAGTACTTC. Protein sequence: CASSPGGKETQYF.

This clone was seen a handful of times. J is TRBJ2-5 and V is TRBV7-9; 10 bases fit TRBD2. This CDR3 spans 15 amino acids. Germline V gene data show CDR1 as SEHNR and CDR2 as FQNEAQ (reference sequence). Trimming cost V 4 bases and J 4 bases; bases outside gene matches: 6. CDR3 loop: CASSSQRGGGETQYF. The CDR3 DNA is TGTGCCAGCAGCTCGCAGCGGGGGGGCGGAGAGACCCAGTACTTC.

J is TRBJ1-6 and V is TRBV30; D uncertain. The ends were cut back, 4 bases at V and 8 bases at J, with 18 bases in the middle. The CDR3 is 15 residues long. Germline CDR1 is GTSNPN and CDR2 is SVGIG (reference sequence). The CDR3 sequence: CAWTTNGGPDSPLHF. For the CDR3, the DNA is TGTGCCTGGACCACCAACGGAGGGCCCGATTCACCCCTCCACTTT.

The J gene is TRBJ2-1, the V gene TRBV12-5; D is possibly TRBD1 (6 bases). The CDR3 is 16 residues long. Germline CDR1 is LGHNT and CDR2 is FRNRAP. V lost 1 base and J 9 bases, leaving 19 bases between the germline ends. The CDR3 spells CASGLAVGATHGEQFF. The CDR3, as DNA: TGTGCTAGTGGTTTGGCCGTGGGGGCCACCCACGGTGAGCAGTTCTTC.

V usage is TRBV4-1 and J usage is TRBJ1-2; D not certain. The CDR3 has 16 amino acids. Per the germline V gene, CDR1 is MGHRA and CDR2 is YSYEKL. V dropped 4 bases and J dropped 0 bases, with 15 bases sitting between them. The chain's CDR3 is CASSPAAPRANYGYTF. The DNA for the CDR3 is TGCGCCAGCAGCCCAGCGGCTCCCAGAGCTAACTATGGCTACACCTTC.

The chain has TRBV27 and TRBJ2-7; the match to TRBD2 covers 11 bases. The trim removed 2 bases at V and 4 bases at J, leaving 4 bases unmatched. This CDR3 has 15 amino acids. Looked up from germline, CDR1 is MNHEY and CDR2 is SMNVEV (reference sequence). The DNA for the CDR3 is TGTGCCAGCAGTTTAATAGCGGGAGGGCCATACGAGCAGTACTTC. It encodes CASSLIAGGPYEQYF.